The entry below describes one T cell receptor beta chain. This clonotype was counted many times. Its recognized antigen is unknown. Base-call qualities are not available, and no considerably larger clone is one nucleotide away. These data come from a study of spatial heterogeneity in lung cancer (dated by TCRdb to the late 2010s). In terms of the full investigation: Beta-chain transcripts were consistently detected in greater numbers than alpha-chain transcripts, which likely reflects a higher abundance of beta-chain transcripts. In the raw uncorrected reads, each unique combination of TCR and UMI appeared more than ten times on average. The study quantitatively compared TCR alpha and beta repertoires across multiple tumor regions, matched nontumor lung and blood in non-small cell lung cancer. The study linked features of the TCR repertoire to counts of nonsynonymous mutations, which were determined by whole-exome sequencing of tumor tissue. Both alpha and beta chains were TCR-sequenced in samples taken at surgery, namely 220 tumor regions, under 80 matched nontumor lung samples and about 54 PBMC samples. On the study overall, not on this receptor specifically: Additional single-cell paired TCR alpha and beta sequencing was considered necessary to confirm, at a functional level, the hypothesis that regional TCRs recognize regional mutations. Ubiquitous expanded tumor TCRs showed up in blood more often at tumor resection than at routine follow-up.

The CDR3 has 15 amino acids, counting the end cysteine and phenylalanine. Just the 45-base CDR3 DNA is kept, in frame starting at base 1. CDR1 SNHLY and CDR2 FYNNEI were looked up in the germline V gene. V sheds 2 bases and J sheds 0 bases, leaving 8 bases between their ends. The meaning of the sample's time point label: sample taken at primary tumor resection. TCR sequencing used whole RNA extracted from tumor and nontumor lung tissue, or from cryopreserved PBMC samples, without cell sorting. Samples were obtained from fewer than 80 patients with early-stage, untreated non-small cell lung cancer from the lung TRACERx cohort. A patient was chosen for TCR sequencing only when enough RNA was available from at least two tumor regions. Libraries were prepared through 5' RACE. This sample was sequenced with a NextSeq 500. The TCR library protocol attached a unique molecular identifier to each TCR cDNA molecule to allow correction of PCR and sequencing errors. As for the authors' bioinformatics: TCR identification, UMI-based error correction and CDR3 extraction were performed with Decombinator tools. Expanded TCRs were defined as those above a frequency of 2 per 1,000, corresponding to the top 1% of the tumor frequency distribution. Rényi diversity was computed with the R vegan package after subsampling each repertoire 100 times to 5,000 TCRs. To build CDR3 similarity networks, amino acid triplet string-kernel similarity was used, and CDR3s were connected when their pairwise similarity was above 0.82. TCRdb reprocessing: public reads trimmed at Q25 with fastp, clones called with MiXCR, in-frame beta chains kept. Rows are unified per CDR3 protein, each entry keeping the most common DNA and genes. Clone size and V and J calls follow TCRdb, not the original study. Across this sample there are roughly 39,000 distinct CDR3 sequences, with approximately 7% seen only once. Around 45% of the sample lies in the top ten.

This TCR derives from a female donor with early-stage non-small cell lung cancer. The sequence links TRBV2 to TRBJ2-4; the D gene identity is not certain. The source material was PBMCs, sampled at surgery. The nucleotide sequence reads as follows: TGTGCCAGCAGTGAAAACTTGTTAGCCAAAAACATTCAGTACTTC. It specifies CASSENLLAKNIQYF.